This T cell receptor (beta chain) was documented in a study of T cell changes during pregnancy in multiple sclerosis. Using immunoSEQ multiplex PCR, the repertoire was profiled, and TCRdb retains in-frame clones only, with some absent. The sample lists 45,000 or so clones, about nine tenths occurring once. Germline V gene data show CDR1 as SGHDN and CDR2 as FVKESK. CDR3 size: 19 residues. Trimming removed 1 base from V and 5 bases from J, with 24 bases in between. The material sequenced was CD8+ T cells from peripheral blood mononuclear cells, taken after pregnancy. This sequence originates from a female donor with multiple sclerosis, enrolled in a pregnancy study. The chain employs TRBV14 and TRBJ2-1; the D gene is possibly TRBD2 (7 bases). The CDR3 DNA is TGTGCCAGCAGCCAAGTTGGGTACTTTGGGGGGGCGGGGAACAATGAGCAGTTCTTC. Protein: CASSQVGYFGGAGNNEQFF.